This TCR beta chain was sequenced during a study of long-term antiretroviral therapy in people with HIV. Whole-study findings and limits: All time points showed a repertoire dominated by clones expanded before ART.

This CDR3 comprises 17 residues. Germline trimming cut 0 bases from V and 10 bases from J; bases unmatched to any gene: 8. CDR1 LNHNV and CDR2 YYDKDF come from the germline V gene (reference sequence). A note on this clone: What it binds is unknown.

It was in the United States that all participants with HIV were treated. Survey-level resolution applied to immunoSEQ assay v3.0. The protocol was immunoSEQ multiplex PCR, while the TCRdb copy is restricted to in-frame clones and leaves out a portion. The top ten clones hold roughly 18% of a sample with tens of thousands of clones, 84% of them seen once. This TCR was recovered from a man in his forties with HIV. The chain recombines TRBV15 with TRBJ2-1; 14 nucleotides agree with TRBD2. The material sequenced was unsorted PBMCs, taken 0.5 years before starting antiretroviral therapy. CDR3 protein: CATSRDRTSGGRGEQFF. CDR3 DNA sequence: TGTGCCACCAGCAGAGATAGGACTAGCGGGGGGCGTGGAGAGCAGTTCTTC.